These T cell receptor beta chains were read from a single sample in a study of beta chain features in type 1 diabetes. Clones were read by immunoSEQ multiplex PCR, and TCRdb kept only the in-frame ones, dropping some. The table includes some 240,000 clones, approximately 16% detected once. Specimen: naive CD4+ T cells from blood. Receptors were obtained from a man aged 30-40 years with type 1 diabetes. The CDR3 runs from the conserved cysteine through the conserved F or W. D genes are given only for firm matches. Expanded clones are given a class, and other clones once, few, many or no size at all.

cdr3_length	clone_size	v_call	d_call	j_call	cdr3_aa	cdr3_nt
15	-	TRBV5-1	TRBD1	TRBJ2-5	CASSPRTGGQETQYF	TGCGCCAGCAGCCCCCGGACAGGGGGGCAAGAGACCCAGTACTTC
13	few	TRBV29-1	-	TRBJ2-1	CSVEHLGAGEQFF	TGCAGCGTTGAACATTTAGGGGCAGGTGAGCAGTTCTTC
15	few	TRBV14	TRBD2	TRBJ2-7	CASSPAGTVPYEQYF	TGTGCCAGCAGTCCAGCGGGAACGGTACCCTACGAGCAGTACTTC
15	-	TRBV18	-	TRBJ2-5	CASSPINGQQETQYF	TGTGCCAGCTCACCAATAAATGGACAGCAAGAGACCCAGTACTTC
15	few	TRBV7-9	-	TRBJ1-2	CASSLTQTSSYGYTF	TGTGCCAGCAGCTTAACTCAGACGTCCAGCTATGGCTACACCTTC
14	-	TRBV15	TRBD1	TRBJ2-3	CATSRDRGTDTQYF	TGTGCCACCAGCCGGGACAGGGGCACAGATACGCAGTATTTT
16	-	TRBV15	TRBD1	TRBJ2-5	CATSSAGQGRQETQYF	TGTGCCACCAGCAGTGCCGGACAGGGCCGCCAAGAGACCCAGTACTTC
11	-	TRBV6-4	-	TRBJ1-2	CASSEGIGYTF	TGTGCCAGCAGTGAGGGGATAGGCTACACCTTC
16	-	TRBV7-9	-	TRBJ1-1	CASSPQEGAVNTEAFF	TGTGCCAGCAGCCCCCAGGAGGGCGCGGTGAACACTGAAGCTTTCTTT
14	-	TRBV2	-	TRBJ2-5	CASCRLGMQETQYF	TGTGCCAGCTGTAGACTAGGAATGCAAGAGACCCAGTACTTC
15	-	TRBV10-3	TRBD1	TRBJ1-1	CAIKGQGNVDTEAFF	TGTGCCATCAAGGGACAGGGGAATGTCGACACTGAAGCTTTCTTT
14	few	TRBV5-1	-	TRBJ2-1	CASSLGILATEQFF	TGCGCCAGCAGCTTGGGGATTCTAGCGACTGAGCAGTTCTTC
13	few	TRBV6-5	-	TRBJ1-1	CASSYVGAGEAFF	TGTGCCAGCAGTTACGTAGGGGCGGGTGAAGCTTTCTTT
17	-	TRBV7-2	TRBD2	TRBJ2-7	CASSLPFGTSGTYEQYF	TGTGCCAGCAGCTTACCCTTCGGTACTAGCGGAACCTACGAGCAGTACTTC
14	-	TRBV29-1	-	TRBJ1-1	CSVTRTVENTEAFF	TGCAGCGTAACTCGGACGGTGGAAAACACTGAAGCTTTCTTT
13	few	TRBV15	-	TRBJ2-1	CATSREDGNEQFF	TGTGCCACCAGCAGAGAAGATGGCAATGAGCAGTTCTTC
16	few	TRBV6-1	-	TRBJ2-3	CASSEDWTARADTQYF	TGTGCCAGCAGTGAAGACTGGACAGCCCGGGCAGATACGCAGTATTTT
15	-	TRBV29-1	TRBD2	TRBJ2-1	CSLSSGRALYNEQFF	TGCAGCTTATCGAGCGGGAGGGCCCTCTACAATGAGCAGTTCTTC
15	-	TRBV7-9	-	TRBJ2-7	CASSPRVTDSYEQYF	TGTGCCAGCAGCCCTCGAGTGACAGACTCCTACGAGCAGTACTTC
13	few	TRBV29-1	TRBD1	TRBJ2-5	CSALPTGVETQYF	TGCAGCGCCCTACCGACAGGGGTTGAGACCCAGTACTTC
15	-	TRBV5-1	TRBD1	TRBJ1-4	CASRLQGAANEKLFF	TGCGCCAGCAGACTGCAGGGGGCTGCTAATGAAAAACTGTTTTTT
11	few	TRBV7-2	-	TRBJ2-7	CASSSSTSTNF	TGTGCCAGCAGCTCCTCGACTAGTACGAACTTC
15	few	TRBV11-1	-	TRBJ2-1	CASSSRRDSYNEQFF	TGTGCCAGCAGCTCACGGCGGGACTCCTACAATGAGCAGTTCTTC
15	few	TRBV7-9	-	TRBJ2-5	CASSLDSEGKGTQYF	TGTGCCAGCAGCTTAGATTCGGAGGGGAAGGGGACCCAGTACTTC
12	few	TRBV11-1	-	TRBJ2-3	CASSFSTDTQYF	TGTGCCAGCAGCTTCAGCACAGATACGCAGTATTTT
13	few	TRBV10-3	-	TRBJ2-3	CAISLGGTDTQYF	TGTGCCATCAGCCTCGGAGGGACAGATACGCAGTATTTT
11	-	TRBV28	-	TRBJ2-7	CASGGYYEQYF	TGTGCCAGCGGGGGTTATTACGAGCAGTACTTC
17	few	TRBV25-1	TRBD1	TRBJ2-6	CASSPGQGVAGANVLTF	TGTGCCAGCAGCCCGGGACAGGGGGTAGCTGGGGCCAACGTCCTGACTTTC
14	-	TRBV7-9	-	TRBJ2-1	CASSPRTEINKQFF	TGTGCCAGCAGCCCCCGGACAGAAATTAATAAGCAGTTCTTC
13	many	TRBV15	-	TRBJ2-6	CATKSAGANVLTF	TGTGCCACCAAGAGTGCTGGGGCCAACGTCCTGACTTTC
13	few	TRBV11-2	-	TRBJ2-3	CASSLDRGDTQYF	TGTGCCAGCAGCTTAGATCGGGGAGATACGCAGTATTTT
14	few	TRBV4-3	TRBD1	TRBJ2-3	CASSQGQGGDTQYF	TGCGCCAGCAGCCAAGGACAGGGGGGAGATACGCAGTATTTT
15	-	TRBV30	-	TRBJ2-3	CAWSVWTASTDTQYF	TGTGCCTGGAGTGTTTGGACAGCTAGCACAGATACGCAGTATTTT
13	-	TRBV7-2	TRBD2	TRBJ2-3	CASSLLAGDTQYF	TGTGCCAGCAGCTTACTAGCGGGAGATACGCAGTATTTT
15	few	TRBV4-3	TRBD1	TRBJ1-2	CASSQGTGDNYGYTF	TGCGCCAGCAGCCAAGGGACAGGGGATAACTATGGCTACACCTTC
13	-	TRBV29-1	-	TRBJ1-2	CSVEPGGGTGYTF	TGCAGCGTTGAGCCCGGGGGTGGAACTGGCTACACCTTC
16	few	TRBV7-9	TRBD2	TRBJ2-3	CASSLNSGLNTDTQYF	TGTGCCAGCAGCTTAAATAGCGGGTTGAACACAGATACGCAGTATTTT
15	-	TRBV7-9	TRBD1	TRBJ2-7	CASSPPGQGSGEQYF	TGTGCCAGCAGCCCACCGGGACAGGGATCGGGCGAGCAGTACTTC
12	few	TRBV30	-	TRBJ1-5	CAWTFGNQPQHF	TGTGCCTGGACCTTCGGGAATCAGCCCCAGCATTTT
14	-	TRBV6-5	-	TRBJ2-4	CASSETASKNIQYF	TGTGCCAGCAGTGAGACAGCTAGCAAAAACATTCAGTACTTC
14	-	TRBV27	-	TRBJ2-3	CASSFGPVTDTQYF	TGTGCCAGCAGTTTCGGTCCGGTCACAGATACGCAGTATTTT